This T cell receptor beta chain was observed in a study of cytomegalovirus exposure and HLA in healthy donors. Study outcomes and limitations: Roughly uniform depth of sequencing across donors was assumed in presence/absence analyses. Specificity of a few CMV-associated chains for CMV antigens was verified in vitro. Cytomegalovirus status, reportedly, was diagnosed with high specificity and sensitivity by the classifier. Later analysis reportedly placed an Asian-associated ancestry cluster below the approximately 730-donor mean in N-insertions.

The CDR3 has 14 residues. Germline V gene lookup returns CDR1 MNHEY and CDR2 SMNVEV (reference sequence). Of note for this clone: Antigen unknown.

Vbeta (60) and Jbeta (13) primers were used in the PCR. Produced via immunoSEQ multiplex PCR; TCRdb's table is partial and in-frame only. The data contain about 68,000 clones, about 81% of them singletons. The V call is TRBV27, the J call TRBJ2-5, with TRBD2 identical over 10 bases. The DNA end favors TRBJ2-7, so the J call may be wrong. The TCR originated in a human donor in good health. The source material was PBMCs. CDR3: CASSSGGDIGEQYF. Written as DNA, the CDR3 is TGTGCCAGCAGTAGCGGGGGGGATATCGGCGAGCAGTACTTC.